Presented here are 15 T cell receptor beta chains from one specimen sequenced in a study of blood T cell repertoires in COVID-19. Measured with immunoSEQ multiplex PCR; TCRdb has only the in-frame clones, and not every one. In the table there are about 140,000 clones, 84% of which are singletons. The specimen was PBMCs or T cells enriched from blood (not recorded which). These receptors all come from a woman aged 45-60 years with acute COVID-19.

The rearrangement links TRBV7-2 to TRBJ2-2; maybe TRBD2 (6 bases). Trimming removed 3 bases from V and 0 bases from J, with 11 bases in between. Germline V lookup: CDR1 SGHTA, CDR2 FQGNSA. The CDR3 spans 16 residues. DNA of the CDR3: TGTGCCAGCAGCTTTTCTGGGGGGACGAACACCGGGGAGCTGTTTTTT. This translates into CASSFSGGTNTGELFF.

This chain joins TRBV12-3 or TRBV12-4 and TRBJ1-1; D call uncertain. The CDR3 contains 11 residues. The CDR3, as DNA: TGTGCGTCAGAGGGGAACACTGAAGCTTTCTTT. It specifies CASEGNTEAFF.

The chain employs TRBV27 and TRBJ1-4, with TRBD1 matching 8 bases. The CDR3 runs to 14 residues. Per the germline V gene, CDR1 is MNHEY and CDR2 is SMNVEV (reference sequence). J gave up 8 bases and V 4 bases, and 6 bases lay outside the gene matches. In nucleotides, the CDR3 is TGTGCCAGCAGTTCAGGGGGCAGGGGGGAAAAACTGTTTTTT. Its translation is CASSSGGRGEKLFF. The full variable domain, with the rest looked up from reference TRBV27 and TRBJ1-4, is EAQVTQNPRYLITVTGKKLTVTCSQNMNHEYMSWYRQDPGLGLRQIYYSMNVEVTDKGDVPEGYKVSRKEKRNFPLILESPSPNQTSLYFCASSSGGRGEKLFFGSGTQLSVL.

The V call is TRBV4-1, the J call TRBJ2-7; D possibly corresponds to TRBD2 (6 bases). V was cut by 0 bases and J by 0 bases, with 15 bases left in between. CDR3 length: 17 amino acids. Per germline, CDR1 MGHRA and CDR2 YSYEKL. Here the CDR3 reads CASSQDRGTASSYEQYF. CDR3 sequence (DNA): TGCGCCAGCAGCCAAGATCGTGGGACTGCTAGCTCCTACGAGCAGTACTTC.

A single count supports this clone. The rearrangement joins TRBV11-1 to TRBJ1-6; the D gene is possibly TRBD1 (6 bases). CDR3 length equals 14 residues. The V end lost 4 bases, the J end lost 4 bases, and 8 bases lay between the germline ends. The germline V gene has CDR1 SGHAT and CDR2 FQDESV (reference sequence). As DNA, the CDR3 is TGTGCCAGCAGCTCCCAGGGGTATAATTCACCCCTCCACTTT. It encodes CASSSQGYNSPLHF.

The chain carries TRBV10-1 and TRBJ2-3; TRBD2 matches at 8 bases. The CDR3 length is 13 residues. The germline V gene encodes CDR1 WNHNN and CDR2 SYGVQD (reference sequence). V dropped 3 bases and J dropped 6; count of bases not matched to a gene: 2. This chain's CDR3 is CASSDGRGDTQYF. Written as DNA, the CDR3 is TGCGCCAGCAGTGACGGGAGGGGTGATACGCAGTATTTT.

The V and J genes are TRBV7-8 and TRBJ2-7; D is perhaps TRBD2 (6 bases). The CDR3 has 15 residues. V gave up 1 base and J gave up 3 bases, with 13 bases separating them. The germline V gene has CDR1 SGHVS and CDR2 FQNEAQ. CDR3: CASSLGGGDNYEQYF. CDR3 nucleotide sequence: TGTGCCAGCAGCTTAGGAGGAGGGGATAACTACGAGCAGTACTTC.

In this sample, this clone turned up once. The chain uses TRBV7-2 and TRBJ2-1; TRBD2 might be the D (6 bases). V lost 1 base, J lost 4 bases, and 14 bases lay in between. The CDR3 consists of 16 residues. Germline values: CDR1 SGHTA, CDR2 FQGNSA. The DNA of the CDR3 is TGTGCCAGCAGCTTAGTAGCTAGCGACGCATACAATGAGCAGTTCTTC. This encodes CASSLVASDAYNEQFF.

In this sample, this clone turned up once. A junction boundary mismatches the germline segment, possibly from a read error. The V gene is TRBV7-9, the J gene TRBJ1-2, with no clear D. CDR1 SEHNR and CDR2 FQNEAQ come from the germline V gene (reference sequence). There are 8 residues in the CDR3. The CDR3 sequence: CASSFPHF. The CDR3 region has the DNA TGTGCCAGCAGCTTCCCACACTTC.

Worth noting for this clone: One junction end disagrees with the germline gene, perhaps due to a read error. The chain is built from TRBV19 and TRBJ2-7; no clear D. Germline V gene data show CDR1 as LNHDA and CDR2 as SQIVND (reference sequence). The CDR3 length is 14 residues. In nucleotides, the CDR3 is TGTGCCAGTAGTATAGGACTTCTCTCCCACGAGCAGTACTTC. It specifies CASSIGLLSHEQYF.

The gene calls are TRBV24-1 and TRBJ2-3, with D unresolved. This CDR3 has 12 amino acids. Germline CDR1 KGHDR, CDR2 SFDVKD. Trimming took off 3 bases at V and 8 bases at J, with 8 bases between the two ends. CDR3 DNA sequence: TGTGCCACCAGTGATCCCCTGTTTACGCAGTATTTT. Amino acid sequence: CATSDPLFTQYF.

The chain couples TRBV7-3 to TRBJ2-3; 10 nucleotides line up with TRBD2. Germline trimming cut 9 bases from V and 4 bases from J; bases unmatched to any gene: 4. Germline V lookup: CDR1 SGHTA, CDR2 FQGTGA. This CDR3 is built from 13 residues. CDR3 region: CASRTSGADTQYF. CDR3 DNA: TGTGCCAGTAGGACTAGCGGAGCAGATACGCAGTATTTT.

This sequence joins TRBV5-6 and TRBJ2-5; unclear D gene. With 7 bases removed from V and 4 bases from J, the gap between germline ends came to 14 bases. Germline-derived CDR1 and CDR2 are SGHDT and YYEEEE. CDR3 length: 13 amino acids. Here the CDR3 reads CASGSQVLETQYF. CDR3 coding DNA: TGTGCCAGCGGATCCCAGGTTTTAGAGACCCAGTACTTC. Looking up the rest from reference TRBV5-6 and TRBJ2-5 gives the full variable domain: DAGVTQSPTHLIKTRGQQVTLRCSPKSGHDTVSWYQQALGQGPQFIFQYYEEEERQRGNFPDRFSGHQFPNYSSELNVNALLLGDSALYLCASGSQVLETQYFGPGTRLLVL.

The V call is TRBV29-1, the J call TRBJ2-2, with a possible D match to TRBD1 (5 bases). V was trimmed by 3 bases and J by 5 bases, leaving 10 bases between them. CDR1 and CDR2 (germline): SQVTM, ANQGSEA. This CDR3 has 13 amino acids. The CDR3 here is CSVDRGGTGELFF. DNA of the CDR3: TGCAGCGTTGATAGGGGTGGGACCGGGGAGCTGTTTTTT.

V gene TRBV4-2 combines with J gene TRBJ1-3; 8 bases are shared with TRBD1. This CDR3 is built from 15 residues. CDR1 is LGHNA, CDR2 YNFKEQ, per germline. The V and J ends lost 2 bases and 2 bases, in that order; junction bases with no gene match: 2. CDR3 sequence: CASSQQDRAGNTIYF. The CDR3 bases are TGTGCCAGCAGCCAACAGGACAGGGCTGGAAACACCATATATTTT.